This T cell receptor (beta chain) was found in a study of OX40 agonist ivuxolimab in advanced cancers. Study-wide context: Eligibility rules accepted prior anti-PD-1, anti-PD-L1 or anti-CTLA-4 therapy, and over 35% had some. Study findings and constraints: Within 6 weeks, CD4+ and CD8+ blood T cells expanded clonally at 0.1 to 3.0 mg/kg.

On this clone: Its antigen remains unidentified.

Clones were read by immunoSEQ multiplex PCR, and TCRdb kept only the in-frame ones, dropping some. In the table there are 35,000 to 45,000 clones, about 80% of which are singletons. Germline lookup yields CDR1 KGHSH and CDR2 LQKENI. The CDR3 consists of 13 residues. V dropped 3 bases and J dropped 2 bases, with 7 bases sitting between them. Material: CD4+ or CD8+ T cells sorted from blood, obtained in a trial of the OX40 agonist ivuxolimab. The rearrangement joins TRBV18 to TRBJ1-2; a possible D gene is TRBD1 (5 bases). This sequence originates from an adult with an advanced solid tumor such as melanoma, head and neck, liver or kidney cancer. This chain's CDR3 is CASSPQGNYGYTF. In DNA form, the CDR3 reads TGTGCCAGCTCACCTCAGGGAAACTATGGCTACACCTTC.